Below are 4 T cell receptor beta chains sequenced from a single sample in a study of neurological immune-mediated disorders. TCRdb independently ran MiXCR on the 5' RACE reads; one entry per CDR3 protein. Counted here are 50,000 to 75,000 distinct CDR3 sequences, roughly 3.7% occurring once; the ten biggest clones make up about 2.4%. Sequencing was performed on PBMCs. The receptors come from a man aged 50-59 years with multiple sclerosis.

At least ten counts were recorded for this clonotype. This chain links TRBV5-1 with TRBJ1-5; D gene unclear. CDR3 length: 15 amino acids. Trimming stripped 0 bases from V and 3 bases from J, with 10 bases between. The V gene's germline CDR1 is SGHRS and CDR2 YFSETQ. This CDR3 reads CASSLVGDTNQPQHF. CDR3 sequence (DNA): TGCGCCAGCAGCTTGGTGGGCGACACCAATCAGCCCCAGCATTTT. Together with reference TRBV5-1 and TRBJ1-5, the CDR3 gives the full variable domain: KAGVTQTPRYLIKTRGQQVTLSCSPISGHRSVSWYQQTPGQGLQFLFEYFSETQRNKGNFPGRFSGRQFSNSRSEMNVSTLELGDSALYLCASSLVGDTNQPQHFGDGTRLSIL.

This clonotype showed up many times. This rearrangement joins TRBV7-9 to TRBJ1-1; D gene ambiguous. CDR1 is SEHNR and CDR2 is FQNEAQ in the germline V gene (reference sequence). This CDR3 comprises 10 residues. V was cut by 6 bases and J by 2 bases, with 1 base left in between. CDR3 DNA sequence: TGTGCCAGCAGAAACACTGAAGCTTTCTTT. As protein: CASRNTEAFF.

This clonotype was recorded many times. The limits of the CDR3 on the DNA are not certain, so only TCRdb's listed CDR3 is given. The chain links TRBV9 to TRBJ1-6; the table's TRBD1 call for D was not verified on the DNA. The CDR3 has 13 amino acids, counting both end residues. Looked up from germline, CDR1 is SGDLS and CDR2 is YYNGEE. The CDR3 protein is CASSVGGGSPLNF.

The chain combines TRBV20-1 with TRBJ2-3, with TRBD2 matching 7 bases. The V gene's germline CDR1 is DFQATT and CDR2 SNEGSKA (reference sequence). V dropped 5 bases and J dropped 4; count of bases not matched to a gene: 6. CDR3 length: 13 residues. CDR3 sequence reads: CSAPGGGADTQYF. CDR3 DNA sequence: TGCAGTGCTCCGGGCGGGGGAGCAGATACGCAGTATTTT.